The 19 T cell receptor beta chains presented below share a single source sample, sequenced in a study of T cells in localized non-small cell lung cancer. Measured with immunoSEQ multiplex PCR; TCRdb has only the in-frame clones, and not every one. The sample lists roughly 6,000 clones; 65% to 90% were seen once. The sample was peripheral blood mononuclear cells, taken before any cancer treatment. These receptors were obtained from a female donor of 60 years or more with stage II lung adenocarcinoma.

The CDR3 DNA is TGTGCCAGCAGTTTCGGTAGGGCCAATCAGCCCCAGCATTTT. Protein product: CASSFGRANQPQHF. The chain employs TRBV28 and TRBJ1-5; D remains ambiguous. The CDR3 is 14 residues long. Trimming removed 3 bases from V and 3 bases from J, with 9 bases in between. The germline CDR1 and CDR2 sequences are MDHEN and SYDVKM.

This clone has only one observation. This chain uses TRBV14 with TRBJ1-6; perhaps TRBD1 as D (5 bases). CDR1 is SGHDN and CDR2 is FVKESK in the germline V gene. Trimming shortened V by 3 bases and J by 7 bases, and 7 bases separated the two germline ends. This CDR3 spans 13 amino acids. The CDR3 here is CASSHGGNSPLHF. In DNA form, the CDR3 reads TGTGCCAGCAGCCACGGGGGAAATTCACCCCTCCACTTT.

The chain links TRBV5-6 to TRBJ2-7; D is tentatively TRBD1 or TRBD2 (5 bases each). The CDR3 is 15 residues long. Trimming removed 0 bases at V and 2 bases at J, with 12 bases between. Germline V gene lookup returns CDR1 SGHDT and CDR2 YYEEEE. The CDR3 sequence: CASSLDGDRPYEQYF. The CDR3 DNA reads TGTGCCAGCAGCTTGGACGGGGACCGACCCTACGAGCAGTACTTC.

This clone was detected only once. The chain uses TRBV11-2 and TRBJ2-1, with TRBD1 as a possible D gene (6 bases). CDR1 and CDR2 from the germline V gene are SGHAT and FQNNGV. The CDR3 spans 15 residues. Between the trimmed V and J ends, which lost 5 bases and 4 bases, there was a span of 15 bases. The CDR3 is CASSAGVGVYNEQFF. In DNA, the CDR3 is TGTGCCAGCAGCGCAGGGGTCGGGGTGTACAATGAGCAGTTCTTC.

The chain links TRBV7-8 to TRBJ1-1; D is unresolved. Germline V gene lookup returns CDR1 SGHVS and CDR2 FQNEAQ. V was pared by 11 bases and J by 3 bases, with 22 bases between. This CDR3 comprises 15 residues. This CDR3 reads CASSSSDQEYTEAFF. The CDR3, as DNA: TGTGCCTCCAGCTCATCGGACCAGGAGTACACTGAAGCTTTCTTT.

V gene TRBV6-1 combines with J gene TRBJ1-1; D remains ambiguous. The V gene's germline CDR1 is MNHNS and CDR2 SASEGT. This CDR3 is 9 amino acids long. V lost 10 bases, J lost 11 bases, and 11 bases lay in between. CDR3 sequence: CATSETAFF. DNA for the CDR3: TGTGCCACCTCGGAGACGGCTTTCTTT.

V is TRBV25-1 and J is TRBJ2-5; D perhaps matches TRBD1 (5 bases). This CDR3 has 14 amino acids. V gave up 1 base and J gave up 4 bases, with 10 bases separating them. Germline V gene data show CDR1 as MGHDK and CDR2 as SYGVNS. The CDR3 reads CASSELGQAETQYF. The CDR3 nucleotides read TGTGCCAGCAGTGAATTGGGGCAGGCAGAGACCCAGTACTTC.

CDR3 residues: CASSSLINRGFGGYTF. As DNA, the CDR3 is TGCGCCAGCAGCTCCCTCATTAATCGGGGGTTCGGGGGCTACACCTTC. This chain connects TRBV5-1 to TRBJ1-2; the D gene is possibly TRBD1 (5 bases). Trimming shortened V by 3 bases and J by 8 bases, and 23 bases separated the two germline ends. The CDR3 contains 16 residues. Germline-derived CDR1 and CDR2 are SGHRS and YFSETQ.

The chain combines TRBV5-8 with TRBJ2-1; the match to TRBD1 covers 7 bases. The CDR3 extends over 15 amino acids. Per the germline V gene, CDR1 is SGHTS and CDR2 is YDEGEE. J lost 4 bases, V lost 4 bases, and 8 bases had no gene match. CDR3 DNA sequence: TGTGCCAGCAGCCCCGGGACAGTGTCTTACAATGAGCAGTTCTTC. Amino acids: CASSPGTVSYNEQFF.

V gene TRBV6-1 combines with J gene TRBJ1-1, with D perhaps matching TRBD1 (5 bases). The CDR3 extends over 17 amino acids. CDR1 and CDR2 from the germline V gene are MNHNS and SASEGT. V lost 4 bases to trimming and J lost 1 base, with 19 bases between them. This chain's CDR3 is CASSVYFRGRENTEAFF. The CDR3, as DNA: TGTGCCAGCAGTGTCTACTTCCGGGGCCGGGAGAACACTGAAGCTTTCTTT.

This chain links TRBV27 with TRBJ2-7; 8 bases line up with TRBD1. CDR1 MNHEY and CDR2 SMNVEV come from the germline V gene (reference sequence). This CDR3 has 16 amino acids. The V gene end was trimmed by 5 bases and the J gene end by 1 base; junction bases not matched to a gene: 10. CDR3 coding DNA: TGTGCCAGCAGTCTTTGGCAGGGGGCGGGATCCTACGAGCAGTACTTC. It is translated as CASSLWQGAGSYEQYF.

This chain connects TRBV18 to TRBJ2-3; D call uncertain. The V gene's germline CDR1 is KGHSH and CDR2 LQKENI. Trimming left V 5 bases short and J 0 bases short, with 9 bases between. This CDR3 region has 14 residues. CDR3 loop: CASSVGTSTDTQYF. CDR3 coding DNA: TGTGCCAGCTCAGTGGGAACTAGCACAGATACGCAGTATTTT. Based on the CDR3 plus reference TRBV18 and TRBJ2-3, the full variable domain is NAGVMQNPRHLVRRRGQEARLRCSPMKGHSHVYWYRQLPEEGLKFMVYLQKENIIDESGMPKERFSAEFPKEGPSILRIQQVVRGDSAAYFCASSVGTSTDTQYFGPGTRLTVL.

The V gene is TRBV6-5, the J gene TRBJ2-6; no clear D gene. Deletions cut 5 bases from V and 3 bases from J, with 11 bases between. This CDR3 is 15 amino acids long. From germline, CDR1 is MNHEY and CDR2 SVGAGI. CDR3 in amino acids: CASSPWFFGANVLTF. For the CDR3, the DNA is TGTGCCAGCAGTCCGTGGTTCTTTGGGGCCAACGTCCTGACTTTC.

This sequence joins TRBV2 and TRBJ2-2, with D perhaps matching TRBD1 (6 bases). Germline CDR1 is SNHLY and CDR2 is FYNNEI. V was shortened by 6 bases and J by 3 bases, with 14 bases between the two germline ends. This CDR3 has 15 amino acids. The CDR3 nucleotides read TGTGCCAGCAGAGAACAGGGATTACACACCGGGGAGCTGTTTTTT. This codes for CASREQGLHTGELFF. Supplemented by reference TRBV2 and TRBJ2-2, the full variable domain reads EPEVTQTPSHQVTQMGQEVILRCVPISNHLYFYWYRQILGQKVEFLVSFYNNEISEKSEIFDDQFSVERPDGSNFTLKIRSTKLEDSAMYFCASREQGLHTGELFFGEGSRLTVL.

This sequence joins TRBV7-3 and TRBJ2-2; TRBD1 is a possible D gene (7 bases). Germline assignment: CDR1 SGHTA and CDR2 FQGTGA. The CDR3 loop spans 16 amino acids. Trimming removed 5 bases from V and 5 bases from J, with 18 bases in between. The CDR3 DNA sequence: TGTGCCAGCAGCCCCTCAGGAGGGGGCTGGACCGGGGAGCTGTTTTTT. Its protein product is CASSPSGGGWTGELFF.

The sample holds one count of this clone. This rearrangement joins TRBV7-2 to TRBJ2-5, with D hard to call. The CDR3 has 11 amino acids. Trimming took 1 base from V and 5 from J, leaving 2 bases between them. The V gene's germline CDR1 is SGHTA and CDR2 FQGNSA. DNA for the CDR3: TGTGCCAGCAGCTTAGTGGAGACCCAGTACTTC. Translating it yields CASSLVETQYF.

This clone has more than one count but fewer than ten. V gene TRBV6-1 combines with J gene TRBJ2-5; D remains ambiguous. Looked up from germline, CDR1 is MNHNS and CDR2 is SASEGT. V lost 6 bases and J lost 1, with 9 bases in between. The CDR3 is 13 residues long. CDR3 bases: TGTGCCAGCAGCCCTTCGTCCCAAGAGACCCAGTACTTC. Amino acids: CASSPSSQETQYF.

V gene TRBV30 combines with J gene TRBJ1-5; 10 bases are a match to TRBD1. The germline V gene has CDR1 GTSNPN and CDR2 SVGIG (reference sequence). This CDR3 is 13 amino acids long. Unmatched junction bases numbered 6, after V lost 3 bases and J lost 10 bases. CDR3 DNA sequence: TGTGCCTGGAGGGGACAGGGGAGTTCCCCCCAGCATTTT. Residues: CAWRGQGSSPQHF.

The rearrangement links TRBV2 to TRBJ2-5; TRBD2 might be the D (5 bases). From germline, CDR1 is SNHLY and CDR2 FYNNEI. V lost 5 bases and J 3 bases, leaving 13 bases between the germline ends. The CDR3 has 14 amino acids. As DNA, the CDR3 is TGTGCCAGCAGTCCGGGCTTCGGGGAAGAGACCCAGTACTTC. Protein product: CASSPGFGEETQYF. Supplemented by reference TRBV2 and TRBJ2-5, the full variable domain reads EPEVTQTPSHQVTQMGQEVILRCVPISNHLYFYWYRQILGQKVEFLVSFYNNEISEKSEIFDDQFSVERPDGSNFTLKIRSTKLEDSAMYFCASSPGFGEETQYFGPGTRLLVL.